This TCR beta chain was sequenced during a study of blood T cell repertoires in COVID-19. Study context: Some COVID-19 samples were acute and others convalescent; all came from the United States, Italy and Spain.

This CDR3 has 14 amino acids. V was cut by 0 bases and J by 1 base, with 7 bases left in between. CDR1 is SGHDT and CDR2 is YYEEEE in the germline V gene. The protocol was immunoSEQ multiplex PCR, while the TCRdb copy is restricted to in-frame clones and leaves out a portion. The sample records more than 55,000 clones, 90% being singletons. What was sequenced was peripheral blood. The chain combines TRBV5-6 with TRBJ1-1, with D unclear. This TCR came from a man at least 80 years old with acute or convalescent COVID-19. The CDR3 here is CASSLATENTEAFF. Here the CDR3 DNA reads TGTGCCAGCAGCTTGGCCACAGAGAACACTGAAGCTTTCTTT.